A selection of T cell receptor beta chains follows, all from one sample in a study of Graves' ophthalmopathy and Graves' hyperthyroidism. From the multiplex PCR reads, TCRdb called clonotypes with MiXCR, one entry per CDR3 protein. The sample carries about 370,000 distinct CDR3 sequences, about 18% recorded once. Input material: peripheral blood. The receptors derive from an adult woman with stable Graves' hyperthyroidism. Each CDR3 is given with its conserved first and last residue. A D gene is named only where the DNA matches it firmly. Size is omitted from some rows. Given values are once, few, many or a class for expanded clones.

few,.,TRBJ2-3,TRBV11-2,CASSLVSRTDTQCF,TGTGCCAGCAGCTTAGTAAGCCGAACAGATACGCAGTGTTTT
many,TRBD1,TRBJ2-7,TRBV6-2/TRBV6-3,CASSYNSFLIPGGFVHEQYF,TGTGCCAGCAGTTACAACTCCTTTCTAATCCCAGGGGGCTTTGTCCACGAGCAGTACTTC
.,.,TRBJ2-7,TRBV20-1,CSARDEGGAGGSYEQYF,TGCAGTGCTAGAGATGAGGGGGGCGCAGGTGGGTCCTACGAGCAGTACTTC
few,TRBD1,TRBJ2-2,TRBV5-1,CASSSGQVDGELFF,TGCGCCAGCAGCTCCGGACAGGTCGACGGGGAGCTGTTTTTT
.,.,TRBJ1-1,TRBV4-2,CASSQEGDGNTEAFF,TGTGCCAGCAGCCAAGAGGGGGACGGGAACACTGAAGCTTTCTTT
many,.,TRBJ1-2,TRBV6-1,CASSEVYGYTF,TGTGCCAGCAGTGAAGTCTATGGCTACACCTTC
many,.,TRBJ1-2,TRBV12-3/TRBV12-4,CASSSGEGYTF,TGTGCCAGCAGTTCAGGGGAAGGCTACACCTTC
many,.,TRBJ1-1,TRBV20-1,CSATPNAEAFF,TGCAGTGCCACCCCGAACGCTGAAGCTTTCTTT
many,.,TRBJ1-6,TRBV6-1,CASSGIRGSNSPLHF,TGTGCCAGCAGTGGGATTCGGGGTTCGAATTCACCCCTCCACTTT
many,TRBD1,TRBJ2-7,TRBV7-9,CASSRSGTGVNEQYF,TGTGCCAGCAGCCGATCCGGGACAGGGGTCAACGAGCAGTACTTC
many,.,TRBJ1-3,TRBV12-3/TRBV12-4,CASSFLRAQWISGNTIYF,TGTGCCAGCAGTTTCCTGCGCGCACAGTGGATCTCTGGAAACACCATATATTTT
.,.,TRBJ2-6,TRBV28,CASSGVSGANVLTF,TGTGCCAGCAGTGGGGTTTCTGGGGCCAACGTCCTGACTTTC
many,.,TRBJ1-1,TRBV7-9,CASSLWGKRGNTEAFF,TGTGCCAGCAGCTTATGGGGCAAGCGCGGGAACACTGAAGCTTTCTTT
many,.,TRBJ2-2,TRBV11-3,CASSRRDGTGELFF,TGTGCCAGCAGCCGTCGTGACGGCACCGGGGAGCTGTTTTTT
many,.,TRBJ1-5,TRBV20-1,CSAGHSTEDQHF,TGCAGTGCGGGACACTCGACAGAGGACCAGCATTTT
once,.,TRBJ2-7,TRBV19,CASSIGDMLAYDQYF,TGTGCCAGTAGTATAGGAGACATGCTGGCCTACGATCAGTACTTC
many,.,TRBJ1-1,TRBV7-9,CASSLVLKPNTEAFF,TGTGCCAGCAGCTTGGTACTTAAACCGAACACTGAAGCTTTCTTT
many,.,TRBJ2-2,TRBV7-2,CASSLHPGVGELFF,TGTGCCAGCAGCTTACATCCTGGGGTCGGGGAGCTGTTTTTT
.,.,TRBJ2-1,TRBV30,CAWMEASASYNEQLF,TGTGCCTGGATGGAAGCTAGCGCGTCCTACAATGAGCAGTTATTC
many,TRBD1,TRBJ1-1,TRBV11-1,CASSLADRGNTEAFF,TGTGCCAGCAGCTTAGCCGACAGGGGGAACACTGAAGCTTTCTTT
.,.,TRBJ1-5,TRBV20-1,CSARDPWGGSNQPQHF,TGCAGTGCTAGAGATCCCTGGGGGGGCAGCAATCAGCCCCAGCATTTT
many,TRBD2,TRBJ2-7,TRBV20-1,CSAKGLAGGSYEQYF,TGCAGTGCTAAGGGACTAGCGGGAGGGTCCTACGAGCAGTACTTC
many,.,TRBJ1-6,TRBV12-3/TRBV12-4,CASTLRSGGDSPLHF,TGTGCCAGCACCTTGCGGTCGGGGGGTGATTCACCCCTCCACTTT
many,.,TRBJ2-2,TRBV5-5,CASSFIYPNTGELFF,TGTGCCAGCAGCTTTATCTACCCGAACACCGGGGAGCTGTTTTTT
.,TRBD1,TRBJ2-2,TRBV4-1,CASSQPGQAVTGELFF,TGCGCCAGCAGCCAACCGGGACAGGCCGTCACCGGGGAGCTGTTTTTT
many,TRBD2,TRBJ2-7,TRBV27,CASSRNRGGYEQYF,TGTGCCAGCAGCCGAAATAGGGGAGGGTACGAGCAGTACTTC
many,TRBD1,TRBJ1-2,TRBV6-1,CASSQRDRTGGAKYGYTF,TGTGCCAGCAGTCAACGAGACAGGACAGGGGGCGCAAAATACGGCTACACCTTC
many,.,TRBJ1-5,TRBV6-5,CASSYAGNQPQHF,TGTGCCAGCAGTTACGCGGGCAATCAGCCCCAGCATTTT